This entry lists 8 T cell receptor beta chains sequenced from one sample in a study of cytomegalovirus exposure and HLA in healthy donors. 13 Jbeta primers and 60 Vbeta primers were used for the PCR. Profiled with immunoSEQ multiplex PCR; TCRdb holds only in-frame clones, not every one. The sample contains some 130,000 clones, 60% to 80% of which appear only once. What was sequenced was PBMCs. The receptors were sampled from a man aged 45-65 years in good health and CMV-seropositive.

This chain links TRBV10-2 with TRBJ2-7; 11 bases line up with TRBD2. Germline CDR1 is WSHSY and CDR2 is SAAADI. The trim removed 5 bases at V and 2 bases at J, leaving 8 bases unmatched. The CDR3 spans 16 residues. CDR3 sequence (DNA): TGCGCCAGCAGTTCCGGGACTAGCGGCCGACCCTACGAGCAGTACTTC. Translation: CASSSGTSGRPYEQYF.

The rearrangement uses TRBV7-6 and TRBJ1-1; D is unresolved. Germline V gene lookup returns CDR1 SGHVS and CDR2 FNYEAQ. V lost 1 base, J lost 2 bases, and 14 bases lay in between. The CDR3 consists of 16 residues. The DNA of the CDR3 is TGTGCCAGCAGCTTAGAAGGGAGGACCCTTAACACTGAAGCTTTCTTT. Amino acids: CASSLEGRTLNTEAFF.

This clone has more than one count but fewer than ten. This chain joins TRBV11-3 and TRBJ2-1, with TRBD2 matching over 9 bases. V trimming: 2 bases; J trimming: 7 bases; junction bases outside the gene matches: 9. The germline gives CDR1 SGHNT, CDR2 YENEEA. The CDR3 runs 16 residues. The CDR3 spells CASSLRIWREGNEQFF. The CDR3 DNA is TGTGCCAGCAGCTTACGAATCTGGCGGGAGGGAAATGAGCAGTTCTTC.

J is TRBJ2-7 and V is TRBV7-2, with a possible D match to TRBD1 (5 bases). The CDR3 has 15 amino acids. V gave up 3 bases and J gave up 5 bases, with 17 bases separating them. Per the germline V gene, CDR1 is SGHTA and CDR2 is FQGNSA. CDR3 amino acids: CASSFQSGYSNEQYF. The CDR3 nucleotides are TGTGCCAGCAGCTTTCAGTCAGGGTATAGCAACGAGCAGTACTTC.

The chain links TRBV29-1 to TRBJ2-4; D might be TRBD1 (7 bases). The V gene's germline CDR1 is SQVTM and CDR2 ANQGSEA. The CDR3 runs 17 residues. V was cut by 3 bases and J by 0 bases, with 18 bases left in between. The CDR3 DNA is TGCAGCGTTGAGGGGGGACAGATCAATCTAGCCAAAAACATTCAGTACTTC. Protein: CSVEGGQINLAKNIQYF.

The gene calls are TRBV19 and TRBJ1-2; the match to TRBD1 covers 8 bases. CDR3 length: 15 amino acids. The J segment lost 4 bases and the V segment lost 7 bases, leaving 11 bases of the junction unmatched. Germline CDR1 LNHDA, CDR2 SQIVND (reference sequence). Written as DNA, the CDR3 is TGTGCCAGTAACTCCGGGACAGGAATATTCTATGGCTACACCTTC. It translates to CASNSGTGIFYGYTF. Using reference TRBV19 and TRBJ1-2 for the parts outside the CDR3, the full variable domain is DGGITQSPKYLFRKEGQNVTLSCEQNLNHDAMYWYRQDPGQGLRLIYYSQIVNDFQKGDIAEGYSVSREKKESFPLTVTSAQKNPTAFYLCASNSGTGIFYGYTFGSGTRLTVV.

The rearrangement uses TRBV5-1 and TRBJ2-1, with TRBD2 matching 10 bases. Trimming at V came to 2 bases and at J to 5 bases, leaving 1 base not matched to a gene. The CDR3 sequence is 14 residues long. The germline V gene encodes CDR1 SGHRS and CDR2 YFSETQ. CDR3: CASSLTSGNNEQFF. The CDR3 DNA reads TGCGCCAGCAGCTTAACTAGCGGGAACAATGAGCAGTTCTTC.

The chain links TRBV5-1 to TRBJ2-3; 10 bases fit TRBD2. Germline V gives CDR1 SGHRS, CDR2 YFSETQ. Unmatched junction bases numbered 9, after V lost 3 bases and J lost 2 bases. This CDR3 contains 17 residues. The chain's CDR3 is CASSSWGSGGDTDTQYF. In DNA, the CDR3 is TGCGCCAGCAGCTCGTGGGGGAGCGGGGGGGACACAGATACGCAGTATTTT.